These T cell receptor beta chains were read from a single sample in a study of blood T cells in healthy people across ages. In TCRdb, the 5' RACE reads were re-called with MiXCR into one record per CDR3 protein. The sample shows about 1.5 million distinct CDR3 sequences, under 55% of them seen only once. The sample was blood. These receptors were obtained from a woman aged 18-30 years in good health. The CDR3 runs from the conserved cysteine through the conserved F or W. The D gene is left open where the match is weak. Where a row states a size, it is once, few, many or the class of an expanded clone; other rows omit it.

>TRBV5-1|TRBJ1-2|TRBD1|.
CASSPGQGLNYGYTF
TGCGCCAGCAGCCCCGGACAGGGGCTAAACTATGGCTACACCTTC
>TRBV5-4|TRBJ2-3|TRBD1|.
CASSKPGQGPSDTQYF
TGTGCCAGCAGTAAACCGGGACAGGGACCCTCGGATACGCAGTATTTT
>TRBV9|TRBJ2-3|TRBD2|few
CASSAGLGGADTQYF
TGTGCCAGCAGCGCGGGACTGGGAGGGGCAGATACGCAGTATTTT
>TRBV25-1|TRBJ1-4|.|.
CASSDPRGAGEKLFF
TGTGCCAGCAGTGACCCTCGGGGGGCCGGCGAAAAACTGTTTTTT
>TRBV5-1|TRBJ2-1|.|.
CASSSGHRNNEQFF
TGCGCCAGCAGCTCGGGACACCGCAACAATGAGCAGTTCTTC
>TRBV6-4|TRBJ1-2|TRBD1|.
CASKPRTGTTYGYTF
TGTGCCAGCAAGCCTCGGACAGGGACGACTTATGGCTACACCTTC
>TRBV12-3/TRBV12-4|TRBJ2-5|.|.
CASSLDGGTRRQTQYF
TGTGCCAGCAGTTTAGACGGGGGAACCCGAAGGCAGACCCAGTACTTC
>TRBV11-2|TRBJ2-7|.|.
CASSLVVGRGYEQYF
TGTGCCAGCAGCTTAGTGGTCGGAAGGGGATACGAGCAGTACTTC
>TRBV7-2|TRBJ2-3|TRBD2|.
CASSLMGLAADTQYF
TGTGCCAGCAGCTTAATGGGACTAGCGGCAGATACGCAGTATTTT
>TRBV6-1|TRBJ1-5|.|.
CASRLLGVGGGHQPQHF
TGTGCCAGCAGGCTCCTGGGCGTAGGTGGAGGCCATCAGCCCCAGCATTTT
>TRBV9|TRBJ2-5|.|once
CASSVAVARETQYF
TGTGCCAGCAGCGTAGCAGTAGCGAGAGAGACCCAGTACTTC
>TRBV6-5|TRBJ2-7|TRBD1|many
CASSSWTGYNEQYF
TGTGCCAGCAGTTCCTGGACAGGTTACAATGAGCAGTACTTC
>TRBV12-3/TRBV12-4|TRBJ1-1|.|.
CASSLTAGRTEAFF
TGTGCCAGCAGTTTAACGGCGGGGAGAACTGAAGCTTTCTTT
>TRBV4-3|TRBJ1-4|.|.
CASSQEQDEKLFF
TGCGCCAGCAGCCAAGAACAGGATGAAAAACTGTTTTTT
>TRBV28|TRBJ2-3|.|.
CASSKASTDTQYF
TGTGCCAGCAGTAAAGCTAGCACAGATACGCAGTATTTT
>TRBV27|TRBJ2-3|.|few
CASIAHDTDTQYF
TGTGCCAGCATAGCACACGACACAGATACGCAGTATTTT
>TRBV4-3|TRBJ2-3|TRBD2|.
CASSVLAGEGEDTQYF
TGCGCCAGCAGCGTCCTAGCGGGTGAAGGGGAGGATACGCAGTATTTT
>TRBV30|TRBJ2-7|.|few
CAWSLGTSSYEQYF
TGTGCCTGGAGTTTAGGGACGAGTTCCTACGAGCAGTACTTC
>TRBV2|TRBJ2-1|TRBD1|many
CASSPDRPSYNEQFF
TGTGCCAGCAGCCCGGACAGGCCTTCCTACAATGAGCAGTTCTTC
>TRBV20-1|TRBJ2-3|.|few
CSASLLASLTDTQYF
TGCAGTGCTAGTTTACTAGCAAGCCTCACAGATACGCAGTATTTT
>TRBV18|TRBJ1-6|.|once
CASSLNKESPLHF
TGTGCCAGCTCGCTGAATAAGGAGTCACCCCTCCACTTT
>TRBV7-8|TRBJ2-1|TRBD2|.
CASSLEVAGGPGNEQFF
TGTGCCAGCAGCTTAGAGGTAGCGGGAGGGCCAGGCAATGAGCAGTTCTTC
>TRBV7-9|TRBJ2-1|.|few
CASSLFHEQFF
TGTGCCAGCAGCTTATTTCATGAGCAGTTCTTC
>TRBV27|TRBJ2-5|.|.
CASSFFRTYNEQYF
TGTGCCAGCAGTTTTTTCCGAACCTACAATGAGCAGTACTTC
>TRBV7-2|TRBJ1-2|.|few
CASSSPTVLSYTF
TGTGCCAGCAGCTCGCCCACAGTATTGAGCTACACCTTC
>TRBV6-6|TRBJ1-6|.|.
CASSPGNSYNSPPHF
TGTGCCAGCAGTCCAGGGAACTCCTATAATTCACCCCCCCACTTT
>TRBV5-1|TRBJ2-1|.|.
CASSSGGEEPYNEQFF
TGCGCCAGCAGCTCTGGAGGGGAGGAACCCTACAATGAGCAGTTCTTC
>TRBV6-4|TRBJ2-2|.|.
CASSDSQTGELFF
TGTGCCAGCAGTGACTCCCAAACCGGGGAGCTGTTTTTT
>TRBV5-1|TRBJ2-7|.|.
CASSLVGSVGDARAPTSYNEQYF
TGCGCCAGCAGCTTGGTTGGGTCTGTAGGGGACGCGAGAGCGCCAACCTCCTACAATGAGCAGTACTTC
>TRBV5-4|TRBJ1-2|.|.
CASSWGTTYGYTF
TGTGCCAGCAGCTGGGGGACAACCTATGGCTACACCTTC
>TRBV6-6|TRBJ1-2|.|once
CASRPRVNGYGYTF
TGTGCCAGCAGACCTAGGGTGAACGGCTACGGCTACACCTTC
>TRBV9|TRBJ2-2|.|.
CASSAVQGFTGELFF
TGTGCCAGCAGCGCGGTACAGGGTTTCACCGGGGAGCTGTTTTTT
>TRBV20-1|TRBJ2-6|TRBD2|.
CSASRLAGGYGANVLTF
TGCAGTGCTTCTCGACTAGCGGGAGGGTACGGGGCCAACGTCCTGACTTTC
>TRBV25-1|TRBJ1-1|.|.
CASSAQTMNTEAFF
TGTGCCAGCAGTGCGCAGACAATGAACACTGAAGCTTTCTTT
>TRBV7-2|TRBJ2-5|.|.
CASSLDSLGKTQYF
TGTGCCAGCAGCTTAGATTCTCTGGGAAAGACCCAGTACTTC
>TRBV20-1|TRBJ1-5|.|once
CSVQSGDQPQHF
TGCAGTGTGCAGTCCGGGGATCAGCCCCAGCATTTT
>TRBV7-2|TRBJ2-3|.|.
CASSPHDGASTDTQYF
TGTGCCAGCAGCCCCCATGACGGTGCTAGCACAGATACGCAGTATTTT
>TRBV6-6|TRBJ1-5|.|few
CASSYWELSNQPQHF
TGTGCCAGCAGTTACTGGGAGTTAAGCAATCAGCCCCAGCATTTT
>TRBV7-6|TRBJ1-1|TRBD1|few
CASSQRSSGTGEAFF
TGTGCCAGCAGCCAGAGGTCGTCCGGGACAGGGGAAGCTTTCTTT
>TRBV20-1|TRBJ1-2|.|.
CSAVDRTNYGYTF
TGCAGTGCCGTAGACCGAACTAACTATGGCTACACCTTC
>TRBV29-1|TRBJ1-2|.|few
CSVARSWLSGGYTF
TGCAGCGTTGCGAGATCGTGGCTCTCGGGGGGCTACACCTTC
>TRBV7-3|TRBJ1-1|.|.
CASSSTISTEAFF
TGTGCCAGCAGCTCCACAATTTCCACTGAAGCTTTCTTT
>TRBV12-3/TRBV12-4|TRBJ1-3|.|few
CASSHTGTGNTIYF
TGTGCCAGCAGCCACACAGGGACTGGAAACACCATATATTTT
>TRBV29-1|TRBJ2-7|.|once
CSAERGYEQYF
TGCAGCGCCGAACGCGGCTACGAGCAGTACTTC
>TRBV7-2|TRBJ2-1|.|.
CASSFPASETQFF
TGTGCCAGCAGCTTCCCGGCGTCTGAGACCCAGTTCTTC